Detailed here is one T cell receptor (beta chain). The data originate from a study of OX40 agonist ivuxolimab in advanced cancers. The V gene's germline CDR1 is SNHLY and CDR2 FYNNEI. CDR3 size: 14 residues. V lost 5 bases and J lost 7, with 17 bases in between. Repertoires were generated with immunoSEQ multiplex PCR, while TCRdb's copy carries only in-frame clones and drops some. The sample includes just under 80,000 clones, almost 85% of them seen just once. The receptor was derived from an adult with an advanced solid tumor such as melanoma, head and neck, liver or kidney cancer. Sample: CD4+ or CD8+ T cells sorted from blood, taken in a trial of the OX40 agonist ivuxolimab. J is TRBJ1-2 and V is TRBV2; D gene uncertain. The CDR3 here is CASSFSRTVSGYTF. The CDR3, as DNA: TGTGCCAGCAGTTTTTCTCGGACCGTAAGTGGCTACACCTTC.